The rows below give T cell receptor beta chains drawn from one sample of a study of radiotherapy plus CTLA-4 blockade in lung cancer. Measured with immunoSEQ multiplex PCR; TCRdb has only the in-frame clones, and not every one. The data hold some 62,000 clones, with roughly 80% observed a single time. Sequencing was performed on peripheral blood, taken from a patient treated with radiotherapy plus ipilimumab. Source of these receptors: a human donor with non-small cell lung cancer who had a complete response to radiotherapy plus ipilimumab. Each CDR3 is given with its conserved first and last residue. Fields, in order: D gene, J gene, clone size, V gene, CDR3 protein, CDR3 DNA. D genes are given only for firm matches. Size values are once, few and many counts, or a class for expanded clones, and some rows have none.

TRBD2,TRBJ2-1,NA,TRBV19,CASSIGSSGSGNYYNEQFF,TGTGCCAGTAGTATAGGATCTAGCGGGAGCGGGAATTACTACAATGAGCAGTTCTTC
NA,TRBJ1-1,NA,TRBV6-1,CASTDRDIYVTEAFF,TGTGCCAGTACCGACCGGGACATCTATGTCACTGAAGCTTTCTTT
NA,TRBJ2-1,NA,TRBV4-3,CASSQAWGGRGLDEQFF,TGCGCCAGCAGCCAAGCGTGGGGAGGGAGGGGGTTGGATGAGCAGTTCTTC
NA,TRBJ2-7,NA,TRBV5-1,CASRVATSYEQYF,TGCGCCAGCCGGGTAGCGACCTCCTACGAGCAGTACTTC
NA,TRBJ1-5,NA,TRBV10-3,CAISESADSNQPQHF,TGTGCCATCAGTGAGTCGGCAGATAGCAATCAGCCCCAGCATTTT
TRBD1,TRBJ1-5,few,TRBV11-2,CASSLDTGVGQPQHF,TGTGCCAGCAGCTTAGATACAGGGGTGGGTCAGCCCCAGCATTTT
NA,TRBJ2-3,NA,TRBV7-2,CASSLGAEGNTQYF,TGTGCCAGCAGCTTAGGCGCTGAGGGTAATACGCAGTATTTT
NA,TRBJ1-2,NA,TRBV7-2,CASSLAHRRGGYTF,TGTGCCAGCAGCTTAGCCCACCGGCGGGGTGGCTACACCTTC
NA,TRBJ2-3,NA,TRBV27,CATRTDTQYF,TGTGCCACCCGCACAGATACGCAGTATTTT
NA,TRBJ1-2,NA,TRBV7-9,CASSLRGGNYGYTF,TGTGCCAGCAGCTTGAGAGGGGGAAACTATGGCTACACCTTC
TRBD1,TRBJ2-5,once,TRBV30,CAWRDKTGTGGQETQYF,TGTGCCTGGAGGGACAAAACCGGGACAGGGGGTCAAGAGACCCAGTACTTC
NA,TRBJ2-7,NA,TRBV5-1,CASSPLGSSYEQYF,TGCGCCAGCAGCCCCCTGGGAAGCTCCTACGAGCAGTACTTC
TRBD1,TRBJ1-5,NA,TRBV6-6,CASRPGQGGNQPQHF,TGTGCCAGCAGGCCGGGACAGGGAGGCAATCAGCCCCAGCATTTT
NA,TRBJ1-1,NA,TRBV19,CASKGAMNTEAFF,TGTGCCAGTAAAGGGGCCATGAACACTGAAGCTTTCTTT
TRBD1,TRBJ2-2,NA,TRBV7-6,CASSLGTDGAGELFF,TGTGCCAGCAGCTTGGGGACAGATGGCGCCGGGGAGCTGTTTTTT
NA,TRBJ2-3,NA,TRBV2,CASSEGPLFGDTQYF,TGTGCCAGCAGTGAAGGGCCCCTGTTTGGAGATACGCAGTATTTT
TRBD1,TRBJ2-7,NA,TRBV28,CASRSDRDFYEQYF,TGTGCCAGCCGGAGCGACAGGGATTTCTACGAGCAGTACTTC
NA,TRBJ2-3,NA,TRBV7-8,CASGLLWITDTQYF,TGTGCCAGCGGCTTACTTTGGATCACAGATACGCAGTATTTT
NA,TRBJ2-1,NA,TRBV7-2,CASSLEELSSYNEQFF,TGTGCCAGCAGCTTAGAGGAGTTGAGCTCCTACAATGAGCAGTTCTTC
TRBD1,TRBJ2-7,NA,TRBV5-5,CASSPGQGTRKYF,TGTGCCAGCAGCCCGGGACAGGGGACTAGGAAGTACTTC
TRBD1,TRBJ2-1,NA,TRBV19,CASSIWDSRSYNEQFF,TGTGCCAGTAGTATCTGGGACAGTCGGTCCTACAATGAGCAGTTCTTC
NA,TRBJ1-5,NA,TRBV10-2,CASSESGGREQPQHF,TGCGCCAGCAGTGAGTCGGGGGGGCGGGAGCAGCCCCAGCATTTT
NA,TRBJ1-4,NA,TRBV11-3,CASSPGGREKLFF,TGTGCCAGCAGCCCCGGGGGGCGCGAAAAACTGTTTTTT
TRBD2,TRBJ2-2,NA,TRBV5-1,CASSQRTSGIGTGELFF,TGCGCCAGCAGCCAGAGGACTAGCGGGATCGGCACCGGGGAGCTGTTTTTT
NA,TRBJ2-7,NA,TRBV7-2,CASSLVVEQYF,TGTGCCAGCAGCTTAGTTGTCGAGCAGTACTTC
NA,TRBJ1-2,NA,TRBV27,CASSHPGGGPYGYTF,TGTGCCAGCAGCCACCCCGGGGGGGGGCCCTATGGCTACACCTTC
NA,TRBJ2-7,NA,TRBV21-1,CASSTWDHEQYF,TGTGCCAGCAGCACCTGGGACCACGAGCAGTACTTC
NA,TRBJ2-1,NA,TRBV27,CASSTGQHISYNEQFF,TGTGCCAGCAGTACTGGTCAGCACATCTCCTACAATGAGCAGTTCTTC
TRBD1,TRBJ1-1,NA,TRBV18,CASSLGQGNTEAFF,TGTGCCAGCTCACTAGGACAGGGAAACACTGAAGCTTTCTTT
TRBD1,TRBJ2-1,NA,TRBV18,CASSPDRDNEQFF,TGTGCCAGCTCCCCAGACAGGGACAATGAGCAGTTCTTC
NA,TRBJ1-1,NA,TRBV18,CASSPSEGTEAFF,TGTGCCAGCTCCCCGTCCGAGGGAACTGAAGCTTTCTTT
TRBD1,TRBJ1-2,NA,TRBV9,CASAPGQPYYGYTF,TGTGCCAGCGCGCCGGGACAGCCTTACTATGGCTACACCTTC
NA,TRBJ1-1,NA,TRBV6-5,CASSQYTEAFF,TGTGCCAGCAGTCAATACACTGAAGCTTTCTTT
TRBD1,TRBJ2-1,NA,TRBV19,CASRTGQGTHNEQFF,TGTGCCAGTAGAACGGGACAGGGGACCCACAATGAGCAGTTCTTC
NA,TRBJ2-7,NA,TRBV7-9,CASSLAPRGRVKYEQYF,TGTGCCAGCAGCTTAGCCCCCCGGGGCAGGGTTAAGTACGAGCAGTACTTC
NA,TRBJ2-2,NA,TRBV18,CASSPPGGGTGELFF,TGTGCCAGCTCACCACCCGGGGGCGGCACCGGGGAGCTGTTTTTT
NA,TRBJ1-5,NA,TRBV7-2,CASSSTLLNQPQHF,TGTGCCAGCAGCTCCACCTTGCTTAATCAGCCCCAGCATTTT
NA,TRBJ2-5,NA,TRBV11-3,CASSLDGKGEETQYF,TGTGCCAGCAGCTTAGATGGGAAGGGAGAAGAGACCCAGTACTTC
NA,TRBJ1-5,NA,TRBV15,CATSRGRDSNQPQHF,TGTGCCACCAGCAGAGGTCGGGACAGCAATCAGCCCCAGCATTTT
NA,TRBJ1-1,NA,TRBV7-9,CASSLGIIGGNTEAFF,TGTGCCAGCAGCTTAGGCATTATTGGGGGGAACACTGAAGCTTTCTTT
NA,TRBJ1-2,NA,TRBV7-9,CASSLVETVYGYTF,TGTGCCAGCAGCTTAGTTGAGACGGTCTATGGCTACACCTTC
NA,TRBJ2-7,NA,TRBV30,CAWSAPGLYEQYF,TGTGCCTGGAGTGCCCCGGGATTATACGAGCAGTACTTC
NA,TRBJ2-1,NA,TRBV29-1,CSVAGTFEQFF,TGCAGCGTCGCCGGGACTTTTGAGCAGTTCTTC
TRBD2,TRBJ2-7,few,TRBV25-1,CASSDGTSGVHEQYF,TGTGCCAGCAGTGACGGGACTAGCGGGGTCCACGAGCAGTACTTC
TRBD2,TRBJ2-1,NA,TRBV10-1,CASSGAGGRGEQFF,TGCGCCAGCAGTGGAGCGGGGGGGCGCGGGGAGCAGTTCTTC
NA,TRBJ2-3,NA,TRBV2,CASRGWRTQYF,TGTGCCAGCCGGGGTTGGCGGACGCAGTATTTT
NA,TRBJ1-1,NA,TRBV6-6,CASSMMMNTEAFF,TGTGCCAGCAGTATGATGATGAACACTGAAGCTTTCTTT